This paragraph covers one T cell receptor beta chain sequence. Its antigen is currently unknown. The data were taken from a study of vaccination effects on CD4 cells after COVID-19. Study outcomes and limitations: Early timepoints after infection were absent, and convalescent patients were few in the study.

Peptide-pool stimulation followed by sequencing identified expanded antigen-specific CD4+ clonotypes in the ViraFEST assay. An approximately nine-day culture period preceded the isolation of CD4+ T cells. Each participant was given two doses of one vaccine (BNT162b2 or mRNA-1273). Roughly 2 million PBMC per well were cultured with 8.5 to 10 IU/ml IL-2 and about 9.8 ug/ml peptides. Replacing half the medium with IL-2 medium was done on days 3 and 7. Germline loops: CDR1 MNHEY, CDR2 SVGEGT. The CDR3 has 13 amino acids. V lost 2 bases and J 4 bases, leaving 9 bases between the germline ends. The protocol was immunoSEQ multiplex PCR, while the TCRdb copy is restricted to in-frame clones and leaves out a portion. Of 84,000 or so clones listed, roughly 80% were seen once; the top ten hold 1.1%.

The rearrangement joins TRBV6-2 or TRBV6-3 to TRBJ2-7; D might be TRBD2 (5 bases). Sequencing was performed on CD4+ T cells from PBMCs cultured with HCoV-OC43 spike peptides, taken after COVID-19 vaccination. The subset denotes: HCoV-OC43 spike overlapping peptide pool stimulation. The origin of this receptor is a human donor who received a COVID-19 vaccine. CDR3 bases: TGTGCCAGCAGTTACGGGAGAATTTACGAGCAGTACGTC. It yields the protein CASSYGRIYEQYV.